This TCR beta chain was sequenced in a study of beta chain features in type 1 diabetes. This clone appeared a few times. The study reverse transcribed the entire isolated RNA, so it sequenced expressed TCRB transcripts. Naive, central memory and regulatory T cell samples averaged approximately 3.9 million immunoSEQ reads each. The assay was immunoSEQ multiplex PCR, and TCRdb's table has in-frame clones only and misses some. In the table there are over 120,000 clones, under 11% of which are singletons. Trimming pared 3 bases from V and 4 bases from J, leaving 9 bases between. CDR3 length equals 14 residues. Germline loops: CDR1 MDHEN, CDR2 SYDVKM. Every sorted population was more than 98% pure.

The chain employs TRBV28 and TRBJ1-4, with D perhaps matching TRBD1 (6 bases). The source is a man in his late teens or twenties in good health. The sequenced sample was naive CD4+ T cells from blood. CDR3 DNA: TGTGCCAGCAGTTTCGGACAGCTTAATGAAAAACTGTTTTTT. The encoded protein is CASSFGQLNEKLFF.